The 14 T cell receptor beta chains listed next were all sequenced from one sample in a study of shared clonotypes between healthy human individuals. Produced via immunoSEQ multiplex PCR; TCRdb's table is partial and in-frame only. Among 180,000 or so clones listed, about 93% were seen once. The specimen sequenced was naive CD4+ T cells sorted from blood. Subset reported: CD45RA+ positively selected. These receptors all stem from a woman in her 30s in good health.

The genes are TRBV7-9 and TRBJ2-7; 9 positions match TRBD2. This CDR3 contains 17 residues. V lost 3 bases, J lost 7 bases, and 16 bases stayed unmatched. Germline CDR1 and CDR2: SEHNR and FQNEAQ (reference sequence). The CDR3 is CASSFYPGAGGPGEQYF. The DNA for the CDR3 is TGTGCCAGCAGCTTTTACCCCGGGGCGGGAGGGCCGGGTGAGCAGTACTTC. Combining the CDR3 with reference TRBV7-9 and TRBJ2-7 gives the whole variable domain DTGVSQNPRHKITKRGQNVTFRCDPISEHNRLYWYRQTLGQGPEFLTYFQNEAQLEKSRLLSDRFSAERPKGSFSTLEIQRTEQGDSAMYLCASSFYPGAGGPGEQYFGPGTRLTVT.

This sequence joins TRBV7-2 and TRBJ1-3; D perhaps matches TRBD1 (6 bases). The length of the CDR3 is 15 residues. The V end lost 1 base, the J end lost 2 bases, and 9 bases lay between the germline ends. CDR1 and CDR2 from the germline V gene are SGHTA and FQGNSA. The CDR3: CASSLGRGTGNTIYF. CDR3 in DNA: TGTGCCAGCAGCTTAGGCAGGGGAACTGGAAACACCATATATTTT. Full variable domain (rest looked up from reference TRBV7-2 and TRBJ1-3): GAGVSQSPSNKVTEKGKDVELRCDPISGHTALYWYRQSLGQGLEFLIYFQGNSAPDKSGLPSDRFSAERTGGSVSTLTIQRTQQEDSAVYLCASSLGRGTGNTIYFGEGSWLTVV.

J is TRBJ2-5 and V is TRBV19; the D gene is possibly TRBD1 (8 bases). The CDR3 is made up of 13 amino acids. CDR1 and CDR2 (germline): LNHDA, SQIVND (reference sequence). Trimming left V 5 bases short and J 5 bases short, with 12 bases between. The CDR3 sequence: CASSSQGGETQYF. In nucleotides, the CDR3 is TGTGCCAGTAGTTCACAGGGGGGGGAGACCCAGTACTTC.

The chain recombines TRBV27 with TRBJ1-5; D is possibly TRBD1 (6 bases). CDR1 and CDR2 (germline): MNHEY, SMNVEV (reference sequence). CDR3 length: 19 amino acids. Trimming took 4 bases from V and 5 from J, leaving 27 bases between them. The CDR3 protein is CASSSRFHGGDRHHQPQHF. The CDR3 coding sequence is TGTGCCAGCAGTTCTCGCTTCCATGGGGGAGACAGGCACCATCAGCCCCAGCATTTT.

The rearrangement uses TRBV5-1 and TRBJ2-5; possibly TRBD1 or TRBD2 for D (5 bases each). CDR1 SGHRS and CDR2 YFSETQ come from the germline V gene. V lost 2 bases and J 5 bases, leaving 25 bases between the germline ends. The CDR3 extends over 18 amino acids. The DNA of the CDR3 is TGCGCCAGCAGCTTAGGCTGGGGGTCCGAGGCTTCGGGGGAGACCCAGTACTTC. This sequence encodes CASSLGWGSEASGETQYF.

The chain recombines TRBV6-1 with TRBJ2-1, with 9 bases lining up with TRBD2. With 4 bases clipped from V and 5 bases from J, the junction kept 9 bases outside the gene matches. The CDR3 has 16 residues. Germline V CDR1 and CDR2: MNHNS, SASEGT. CDR3 residues: CASSGVPGTSHNEQFF. In nucleotides, the CDR3 is TGTGCCAGCAGTGGAGTCCCCGGGACTAGCCACAATGAGCAGTTCTTC.

J is TRBJ2-2 and V is TRBV5-1; 7 bases align to TRBD2. V trimming: 5 bases; J trimming: 5 bases; junction bases outside the gene matches: 6. The CDR3 extends over 14 amino acids. The germline gives CDR1 SGHRS, CDR2 YFSETQ. CDR3 sequence (DNA): TGCGCCAGCAGGGCGGGAGCGAGTACCGGGGAGCTGTTTTTT. Its protein is CASRAGASTGELFF. Full variable domain (missing parts from reference TRBV5-1 and TRBJ2-2): KAGVTQTPRYLIKTRGQQVTLSCSPISGHRSVSWYQQTPGQGLQFLFEYFSETQRNKGNFPGRFSGRQFSNSRSEMNVSTLELGDSALYLCASRAGASTGELFFGEGSRLTVL.

V gene TRBV7-3 combines with J gene TRBJ1-1; no firm D call. CDR3 size: 16 residues. Germline CDR1 reads SGHTA; CDR2 reads FQGTGA. Trimming cost V 6 bases and J 1 base, with 18 bases left between them. CDR3 DNA sequence: TGTGCCAGCAGGCCCCTAACTAAAGGGAGGAACACTGAAGCTTTCTTT. Its protein is CASRPLTKGRNTEAFF.

This clone has a handful of counts. The chain combines TRBV11-2 with TRBJ2-7, with D perhaps matching TRBD1 or TRBD2 (5 bases each). V was pared by 5 bases and J by 2 bases, with 19 bases between. Germline CDR1 SGHAT, CDR2 FQNNGV. The CDR3 sequence is 16 residues long. This chain's CDR3 is CASSPSQAGTAYEQYF. In DNA, the CDR3 is TGTGCCAGCAGCCCAAGCCAGGCAGGGACCGCCTACGAGCAGTACTTC.

This CDR3 reads CASSQDQGLAGDTQYF. In nucleotides, the CDR3 is TGTGCCAGCAGCCAAGATCAGGGACTAGCGGGAGATACGCAGTATTTT. J is TRBJ2-3 and V is TRBV4-2, with TRBD2 matching 12 bases. CDR1 LGHNA and CDR2 YNFKEQ come from the germline V gene. The CDR3 runs 16 residues. Trimming took 0 bases from V and 5 from J; bases not matched to a gene: 3.

The V gene is TRBV11-1, the J gene TRBJ2-7; the match to TRBD1 covers 8 bases. The CDR3 sequence is 15 residues long. Germline V gene lookup returns CDR1 SGHAT and CDR2 FQDESV (reference sequence). V lost 4 bases, J lost 3 bases, and 8 bases stayed unmatched. CDR3 DNA: TGTGCCAGCAGCTCCTACAGGGGGAGGCACTACGAGCAGTACTTC. The encoded protein is CASSSYRGRHYEQYF.

The sample holds one count of this clone. The V call is TRBV30, the J call TRBJ1-1; D call uncertain. From germline, CDR1 is GTSNPN and CDR2 SVGIG (reference sequence). CDR3 length equals 12 residues. The germline V and J ends were trimmed by 0 bases and 8 bases, with 10 bases remaining between them. The CDR3 spells CAWSVSSVEAFF. In DNA form, the CDR3 reads TGTGCCTGGAGTGTAAGCTCGGTCGAAGCTTTCTTT.

The chain carries TRBV2 and TRBJ1-2, with 10 bases lining up with TRBD1. Trimming cost V 6 bases and J 4 bases; bases outside gene matches: 2. This CDR3 spans 13 amino acids. Looked up from germline, CDR1 is SNHLY and CDR2 is FYNNEI. The CDR3 DNA reads TGTGCCAGCAGGTGGACAGGGGGCTATGGCTACACCTTC. Protein product: CASRWTGGYGYTF.

This clone was seen only once. J is TRBJ2-3 and V is TRBV7-9, with D perhaps TRBD2 (6 bases). This CDR3 contains 15 residues. V lost 6 bases, J lost 6 bases, and 19 bases lay in between. The germline CDR1 and CDR2 sequences are SEHNR and FQNEAQ (reference sequence). CDR3 nucleotides: TGTGCCAGCAGGGCCCGTCAACCGGGAGTGGATACGCAGTATTTT. It specifies CASRARQPGVDTQYF.